Listed here are 32 T cell receptor beta chains from one sample, sequenced in a study of blood T cells in healthy people across ages. Using a J-beta primer mix together with a sample-barcoded 5' primer, a second PCR was run for roughly 6 to 11 cycles. TCRdb used MiXCR to reprocess the 5' RACE reads, holding one entry per CDR3 protein. The sample gives about a million distinct CDR3 sequences, roughly two fifths of which show up once; 10% to 15% is in the top ten. Input material: blood. The source of these receptors is a man between 18 and 35 years old in good health.

The rearrangement uses TRBV6-5 and TRBJ1-2, with D possibly being TRBD1 (5 bases). CDR1 MNHEY and CDR2 SVGAGI come from the germline V gene. Trimming pared 0 bases from V and 2 bases from J, leaving 10 bases between. The CDR3 has 15 residues. The CDR3 is CASSYSRGSNYGYTF. The DNA for the CDR3 is TGTGCCAGCAGTTACTCGAGGGGCTCGAACTATGGCTACACCTTC.

This chain uses TRBV15 with TRBJ1-5; D remains unclear. Trimming removed 3 bases at V and 0 bases at J, with 9 bases between. The CDR3 loop spans 15 amino acids. Germline V gives CDR1 LNHNV, CDR2 YYDKDF (reference sequence). The CDR3 DNA reads TGTGCCACCAGCAGCATGACGTTTAGCAATCAGCCCCAGCATTTT. Translated: CATSSMTFSNQPQHF.

This clonotype was observed a single time. The gene calls are TRBV6-6 and TRBJ1-5, with no clear D. The CDR3 extends over 14 amino acids. Germline V CDR1 and CDR2: MNHNY, SVGAGI (reference sequence). Trimming took 8 bases from V and 4 from J, leaving 15 bases between them. The CDR3 is CASGTREGNQPQHF. CDR3 nucleotides: TGTGCCAGCGGAACCCGGGAGGGAAATCAGCCCCAGCATTTT.

This clonotype showed up many times. The chain has TRBV20-1 and TRBJ2-3; TRBD2 matches 8 bases. This CDR3 spans 15 amino acids. V shed 5 bases, J shed 1 base, and the junction held 8 bases outside the gene matches. Germline values: CDR1 DFQATT, CDR2 SNEGSKA (reference sequence). The CDR3: CSALERGSRTDTQYF. CDR3 DNA: TGCAGTGCTCTTGAGCGGGGGTCGCGCACAGATACGCAGTATTTT.

This chain joins TRBV6-2 or TRBV6-3 and TRBJ1-2; maybe TRBD1 (5 bases). Germline V CDR1 and CDR2: MNHEY, SVGEGT. CDR3 length: 13 amino acids. V was cut by 6 bases and J by 7 bases, with 15 bases left in between. The CDR3 sequence is CASRTTVSGGYTF. The CDR3 DNA reads TGTGCCAGCAGAACGACAGTGTCTGGTGGCTACACCTTC.

A single count supports this clonotype. The chain employs TRBV4-3 and TRBJ2-5; TRBD2 might be the D (5 bases). With the DNA end fitting TRBJ2-7 better, the J assignment may be wrong. Germline CDR1 and CDR2: LGHNA and YSLEER. This CDR3 has 16 residues. CDR3 protein: CASSQEAQLVIYEQYF. The CDR3, as DNA: TGCGCCAGCAGCCAAGAGGCCCAACTAGTTATCTACGAGCAGTACTTC.

The chain combines TRBV7-9 with TRBJ2-7; TRBD2 is a possible D gene (6 bases). V lost 7 bases and J lost 3, with 16 bases in between. CDR1 SEHNR and CDR2 FQNEAQ come from the germline V gene (reference sequence). The CDR3 spans 14 residues. The CDR3 coding sequence is TGTGCCAGCACTCGGGACTGTGGGGACTACGAGCAGTACTTC. Translation gives CASTRDCGDYEQYF.

The gene calls are TRBV6-6 and TRBJ2-3; D is ambiguous. V was pared by 6 bases and J by 3 bases, with 16 bases between. The CDR3 has 15 amino acids. In germline, CDR1 is MNHNY, CDR2 SVGAGI (reference sequence). CDR3 residues: CASSELAFRTDTQYF. DNA of the CDR3: TGTGCCAGCAGCGAACTCGCCTTCCGTACAGATACGCAGTATTTT.

J is TRBJ2-5 and V is TRBV29-1; 7 positions agree with TRBD2. CDR1 SQVTM and CDR2 ANQGSEA come from the germline V gene. V was pared by 8 bases and J by 11 bases, with 14 bases of the junction left unmatched. The CDR3 contains 12 residues. CDR3 bases: TGCAGCATACTCTTGGGAGCGGGGATTCAGTACTTC. This gives the protein CSILLGAGIQYF. Drawing the rest from reference TRBV29-1 and TRBJ2-5, the complete variable domain is SAVISQKPSRDICQRGTSLTIQCQVDSQVTMMFWYRQQPGQSLTLIATANQGSEATYESGFVIDKFPISRPNLTFSTLTVSNMSPEDSSIYLCSILLGAGIQYFGPGTRLLVL.

This clonotype has only a few counts. CDR3 bases: TGTGCCACCATGGTGGGGGGTAACAATGAGCAGTACTTC. Amino acids: CATMVGGNNEQYF. The chain links TRBV12-3 or TRBV12-4 to TRBJ2-5, with D possibly being TRBD2 (6 bases). V shed 10 bases and J shed 11 bases, with 23 bases lying between them. The CDR3 spans 13 residues.

Notes on this clonotype: A junction boundary mismatches the germline segment, possibly from a read error. The chain couples TRBV28 to TRBJ1-4; D uncertain. Germline V gene sequence: CDR1 MDHEN, CDR2 SYDVKM. This CDR3 spans 17 amino acids. The CDR3 sequence: CASSLRLRSSRNEKLFF. The DNA of the CDR3 is TGTGCCAGCAGTTTGAGGCTGAGGTCGTCCCGAAATGAGAAACTGTTTTTT.

This clonotype was detected ten times or more. The V and J genes are TRBV12-3 or TRBV12-4 and TRBJ1-2; TRBD1 agrees at 8 bases. The CDR3 contains 13 residues. V shed 4 bases, J shed 6 bases, and the junction held 4 bases outside the gene matches. The CDR3 protein is CASSSRTGNGYTF. CDR3 nucleotides: TGTGCCAGCAGTTCCCGGACAGGGAATGGCTACACCTTC.

This chain connects TRBV20-1 to TRBJ1-3; possible D gene TRBD1, 6 bases. The V end was cut by 4 bases, the J end by 1 base, with 11 bases between. Germline V CDR1 and CDR2: DFQATT, SNEGSKA (reference sequence). The CDR3 contains 14 residues. CDR3 amino acids: CSATQGLSGNTIYF. The CDR3 nucleotides are TGCAGTGCTACACAGGGTCTATCTGGAAACACCATATATTTT.

The table lists this clonotype with a few counts. The J gene is TRBJ1-6, the V gene TRBV6-6, with D perhaps matching TRBD1 (5 bases). Germline V gives CDR1 MNHNY, CDR2 SVGAGI (reference sequence). Deletions cut 5 bases from V and 6 bases from J, with 11 bases between. This CDR3 comprises 14 residues. CDR3 nucleotide sequence: TGTGCCAGCAGTGTTGGGACCATTAATTCACCCCTCCACTTT. This sequence encodes CASSVGTINSPLHF.

This rearrangement joins TRBV6-5 to TRBJ1-5; D is undetermined. The CDR3 spans 13 residues. The germline V gene has CDR1 MNHEY and CDR2 SVGAGI. Trimming removed 6 bases at V and 0 bases at J, with 6 bases between. CDR3 nucleotides: TGTGCCAGCAGGGCCCTTAGCAATCAGCCCCAGCATTTT. Protein product: CASRALSNQPQHF.

This clonotype was detected many times. The V call is TRBV7-9, the J call TRBJ2-3; D is perhaps TRBD1 (6 bases). The CDR3 contains 15 residues. Trimming shortened V by 1 base and J by 1 base, and 9 bases separated the two germline ends. Germline loops: CDR1 SEHNR, CDR2 FQNEAQ (reference sequence). The CDR3 nucleotides read TGTGCCAGCAGCTTAGTTCGGACAGGCACAGATACGCAGTATTTT. It codes for CASSLVRTGTDTQYF. Together with reference TRBV7-9 and TRBJ2-3, the CDR3 gives the full variable domain: DTGVSQNPRHKITKRGQNVTFRCDPISEHNRLYWYRQTLGQGPEFLTYFQNEAQLEKSRLLSDRFSAERPKGSFSTLEIQRTEQGDSAMYLCASSLVRTGTDTQYFGPGTRLTVL.

The rearrangement uses TRBV29-1 and TRBJ2-7; 8 bases align to TRBD1. The CDR3 spans 13 residues. In germline, CDR1 is SQVTM, CDR2 ANQGSEA. The junction had 8 bases not matched to a gene; V was cut back by 4 bases and J by 6 bases. CDR3 in DNA: TGCAGCGTTGGATGGCTTACAGGGGGCGAGCAGTACTTC. It is translated as CSVGWLTGGEQYF.

Here the CDR3 reads CASSLLSPNTGELFF. DNA of the CDR3: TGCGCCAGCAGCTTGTTAAGCCCGAACACCGGGGAGCTGTTTTTT. The chain links TRBV5-1 to TRBJ2-2; D gene unclear. This CDR3 contains 15 residues. Germline V gene sequence: CDR1 SGHRS, CDR2 YFSETQ. The V end was cut by 1 base, the J end by 0 bases, with 7 bases between.

A remark on this clonotype: A junction boundary mismatches the germline segment, possibly from a read error. The genes are TRBV7-2 and TRBJ2-3; TRBD1 matches at 8 bases. The CDR3 runs 13 residues. Germline V gene lookup returns CDR1 SGHTA and CDR2 FQGNSA. CDR3 nucleotide sequence: TGTGCCAGCAGCTTAGCGGGGACAGGTACGCAGTATTTT. It yields the protein CASSLAGTGTQYF.

The sample holds a few counts of this clonotype. This chain uses TRBV10-3 with TRBJ1-1, with a tentative D call TRBD1 (5 bases). V shed 3 bases and J shed 3 bases, with 17 bases lying between them. Germline V gene sequence: CDR1 ENHRY, CDR2 SYGVKD. The CDR3 is 16 residues long. The CDR3 loop reads CAISEGPGAVDTEAFF. The CDR3 coding sequence is TGTGCCATCAGTGAAGGACCCGGGGCGGTTGACACTGAAGCTTTCTTT.

CDR3 sequence reads: CSPLGPGGGIETQYF. The CDR3 nucleotides read TGCAGCCCCCTAGGGCCAGGGGGCGGGATAGAGACCCAGTACTTC. The V and J genes are TRBV29-1 and TRBJ2-5, with 8 positions matching TRBD1. The CDR3 extends over 15 amino acids. Trimming removed 8 bases from V and 4 bases from J; junction bases left unmatched: 15. From germline, CDR1 is SQVTM and CDR2 ANQGSEA.

There are a few counts of this clonotype. The chain has TRBV3-1 and TRBJ1-5; D perhaps matches TRBD1 (6 bases). Trimming took 4 bases from V and 6 from J, leaving 19 bases between them. Per the germline V gene, CDR1 is LGHDT and CDR2 is YNNKEL (reference sequence). The CDR3 is made up of 16 amino acids. In DNA form, the CDR3 reads TGTGCCAGCAGCCTATCGACAGGTTTTGGTAGTCAGCCCCAGCATTTT. Protein: CASSLSTGFGSQPQHF.

The chain joins TRBV29-1 to TRBJ2-5; 7 bases align to TRBD1. The CDR3 covers 14 residues. The germline CDR1 and CDR2 sequences are SQVTM and ANQGSEA. J lost 1 base, V lost 2 bases, and 4 bases had no gene match. CDR3 DNA sequence: TGCAGCGTTGAATTGGGACAGTTCCAAGAGACCCAGTACTTC. Translated, it gives CSVELGQFQETQYF. Full variable domain (rest looked up from reference TRBV29-1 and TRBJ2-5): SAVISQKPSRDICQRGTSLTIQCQVDSQVTMMFWYRQQPGQSLTLIATANQGSEATYESGFVIDKFPISRPNLTFSTLTVSNMSPEDSSIYLCSVELGQFQETQYFGPGTRLLVL.

V usage is TRBV11-1 and J usage is TRBJ1-1, with 10 nucleotides matching TRBD1. Trimming removed 5 bases from V and 1 base from J; junction bases left unmatched: 25. The CDR3 totals 22 residues. Germline V lookup: CDR1 SGHAT, CDR2 FQDESV (reference sequence). CDR3 in amino acids: CASSLTPLDRGTWFETNTEAFF. The DNA for the CDR3 is TGTGCCAGCAGCCTAACGCCCCTGGACAGGGGGACCTGGTTCGAGACGAACACTGAAGCTTTCTTT.

This clonotype has just a few counts. The chain links TRBV5-5 to TRBJ2-1; D is ambiguous. Germline loops: CDR1 SGHKS, CDR2 YYEKEE (reference sequence). The CDR3 has 15 residues. Trimming cost V 0 bases and J 3 bases, with 10 bases left between them. In nucleotides, the CDR3 is TGTGCCAGCAGCTTGGCAGTAGGTCTCTACAATGAGCAGTTCTTC. The encoded protein is CASSLAVGLYNEQFF. The full variable domain, with the rest looked up from reference TRBV5-5 and TRBJ2-1, is DAGVTQSPTHLIKTRGQQVTLRCSPISGHKSVSWYQQVLGQGPQFIFQYYEKEERGRGNFPDRFSARQFPNYSSELNVNALLLGDSALYLCASSLAVGLYNEQFFGPGTRLTVL.

This chain links TRBV12-3 or TRBV12-4 with TRBJ2-3, with D uncertain. CDR3 length equals 14 residues. Trimming removed 8 bases from V and 4 bases from J, with 16 bases in between. This CDR3 reads CASRSGVGSDTQYF. DNA for the CDR3: TGTGCCAGCCGTTCTGGGGTTGGTTCAGATACGCAGTATTTT.

The V gene is TRBV2, the J gene TRBJ2-7; D is ambiguous. Germline loops: CDR1 SNHLY, CDR2 FYNNEI. V was pared by 3 bases and J by 7 bases, with 19 bases between. CDR3 size: 15 residues. CDR3 nucleotides: TGTGCCAGCAGTGACCAAGCGCGGATCAAAAATGAGCAGTACTTC. This sequence encodes CASSDQARIKNEQYF.

The chain couples TRBV20-1 to TRBJ2-3; tentatively, D is TRBD1 (6 bases). Germline CDR1 DFQATT, CDR2 SNEGSKA (reference sequence). V lost 3 bases and J 6 bases, leaving 16 bases between the germline ends. CDR3 length equals 14 residues. The DNA of the CDR3 is TGCAGTGCTAGTCTTAGGGGGACCTGGGATACGCAGTATTTT. Its translation: CSASLRGTWDTQYF.

This clonotype has only a few counts. The gene calls are TRBV5-1 and TRBJ2-5; tentative D call: TRBD1 (5 bases). The better agreement between TRBJ2-7 and the DNA end casts doubt on the J call. The germline V gene has CDR1 SGHRS and CDR2 YFSETQ. The CDR3 loop spans 14 amino acids. The CDR3 nucleotides read TGCGCCAGCAGTTTGTCCCCAGGGCCGGGCGAGCAGTACTTC. This translates into CASSLSPGPGEQYF.

CDR3 region: CASRGARKEIGFVRQASNQPQHF. In nucleotides, the CDR3 is TGTGCCAGCAGGGGCGCAAGGAAAGAAATAGGGTTCGTTCGACAGGCTTCCAATCAGCCCCAGCATTTT. The V and J genes are TRBV21-1 and TRBJ1-5; the D call TRBD1 from the table was never checked on the DNA. TRBV21-1 is recorded as a pseudogene. The CDR3 has 23 residues.

This rearrangement joins TRBV13 to TRBJ2-7; TRBD2 matches 7 bases. The better agreement between TRBJ2-4 and the DNA end casts doubt on the J call. Germline-derived CDR1 and CDR2 are PRHDT and FYEKMQ (reference sequence). The CDR3 length is 16 residues. CDR3 residues: CASSPRRDGGYDIQYF. The DNA for the CDR3 is TGTGCCAGCAGCCCGCGGCGGGACGGGGGGTATGACATTCAGTACTTC.

The J gene is TRBJ1-6, the V gene TRBV14; D remains ambiguous. The CDR3 is 14 residues long. The V gene lost 4 bases and the J gene lost 8 bases, with 12 bases spanning the gap. Germline CDR1 is SGHDN and CDR2 is FVKESK. This CDR3 reads CASSLLSFDSPLHF. CDR3 bases: TGTGCCAGCAGCCTGCTTTCTTTTGATTCACCCCTCCACTTT.